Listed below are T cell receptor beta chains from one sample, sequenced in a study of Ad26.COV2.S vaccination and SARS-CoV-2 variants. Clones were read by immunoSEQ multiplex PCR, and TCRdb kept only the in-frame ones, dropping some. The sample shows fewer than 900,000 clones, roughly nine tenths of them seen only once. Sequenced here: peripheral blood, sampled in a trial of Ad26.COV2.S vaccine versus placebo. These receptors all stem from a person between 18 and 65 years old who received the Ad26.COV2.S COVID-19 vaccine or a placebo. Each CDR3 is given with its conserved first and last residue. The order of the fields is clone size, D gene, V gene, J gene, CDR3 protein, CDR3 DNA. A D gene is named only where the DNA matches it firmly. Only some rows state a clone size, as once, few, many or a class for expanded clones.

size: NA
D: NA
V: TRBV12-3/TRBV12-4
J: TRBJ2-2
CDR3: CASSFWTGELFF
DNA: TGTGCCAGCAGTTTCTGGACCGGGGAGCTGTTTTTT

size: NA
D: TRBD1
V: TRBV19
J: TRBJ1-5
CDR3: CASSKDRHAQPQHF
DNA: TGTGCCAGTAGTAAGGACAGGCACGCTCAGCCCCAGCATTTT

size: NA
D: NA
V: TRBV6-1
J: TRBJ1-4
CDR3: CASSVDREEVDEKLFF
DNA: TGTGCCAGCAGTGTAGACCGTGAAGAGGTGGATGAAAAACTGTTTTTT

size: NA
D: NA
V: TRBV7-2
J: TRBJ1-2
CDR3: CASSLGARGGYTF
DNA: TGTGCCAGCAGCTTAGGAGCCAGGGGTGGCTACACCTTC

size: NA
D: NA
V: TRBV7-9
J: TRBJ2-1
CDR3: CASSFRQGRQFF
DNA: TGTGCCAGCAGCTTTCGGCAGGGCCGGCAGTTCTTC

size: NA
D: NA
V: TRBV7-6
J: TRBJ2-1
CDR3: CASGRLQYNEQFF
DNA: TGTGCCAGCGGTAGGCTACAGTACAATGAGCAGTTCTTC

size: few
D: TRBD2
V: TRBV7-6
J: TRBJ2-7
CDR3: CASSPWTSGSYEQYF
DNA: TGTGCCAGCAGCCCGTGGACTAGCGGGAGTTACGAGCAGTACTTC

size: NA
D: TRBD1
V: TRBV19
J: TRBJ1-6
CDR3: CASRNGDRVNSPLHF
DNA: TGTGCCAGTAGAAATGGGGACAGGGTCAATTCACCCCTCCACTTT

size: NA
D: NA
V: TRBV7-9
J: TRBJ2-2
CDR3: CASSLWGVTGELFF
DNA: TGTGCCAGCAGCTTATGGGGGGTCACCGGGGAGCTGTTTTTT

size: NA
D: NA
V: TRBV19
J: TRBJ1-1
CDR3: CASRERGRAEAFF
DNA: TGTGCCAGTAGGGAGAGGGGACGGGCTGAAGCTTTCTTT

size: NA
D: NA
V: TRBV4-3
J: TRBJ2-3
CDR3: CASSQVLASVSTDTQYF
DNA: TGCGCCAGCAGCCAAGTTCTAGCTAGCGTAAGCACAGATACGCAGTATTTT

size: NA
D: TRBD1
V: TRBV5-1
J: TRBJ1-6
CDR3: CASSLGTGASYNSPLHF
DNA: TGCGCCAGCAGCTTGGGGACAGGGGCTAGTTATAATTCACCCCTCCACTTT

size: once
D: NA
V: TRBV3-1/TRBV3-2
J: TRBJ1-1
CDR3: CASSPRGERTEAFF
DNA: TGTGCCAGCAGCCCCCGGGGCGAGAGGACTGAAGCTTTCTTT

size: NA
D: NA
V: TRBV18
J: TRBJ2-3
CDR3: CASSPRWSDTDTQYF
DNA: TGTGCCAGCTCACCACGATGGTCCGACACAGATACGCAGTATTTT

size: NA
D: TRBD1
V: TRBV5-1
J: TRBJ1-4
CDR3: CASSAQGAANEKLFF
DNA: TGCGCCAGCAGCGCACAGGGGGCTGCTAATGAAAAACTGTTTTTT

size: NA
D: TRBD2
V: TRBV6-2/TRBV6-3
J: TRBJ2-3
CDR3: CASSALAGGTDTQYF
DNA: TGTGCCAGCAGCGCACTAGCGGGAGGCACAGATACGCAGTATTTT

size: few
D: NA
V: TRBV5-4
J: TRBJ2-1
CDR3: CASSLSDSYNEQFF
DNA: TGTGCCAGCAGCTTGTCGGACTCCTACAATGAGCAGTTCTTC

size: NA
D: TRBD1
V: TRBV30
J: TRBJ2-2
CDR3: CAWRTGVRTGELFF
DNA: TGTGCCTGGAGAACAGGGGTTCGGACCGGGGAGCTGTTTTTT

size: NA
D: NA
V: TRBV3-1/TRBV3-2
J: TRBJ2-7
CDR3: CASSLDALSSYEQYF
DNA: TGTGCCAGCAGCCTCGACGCCTTGAGCTCCTACGAGCAGTACTTC

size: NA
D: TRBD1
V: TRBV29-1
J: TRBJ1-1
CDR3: CSVGGRLNTEAFF
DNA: TGCAGCGTAGGGGGCCGGTTGAACACTGAAGCTTTCTTT

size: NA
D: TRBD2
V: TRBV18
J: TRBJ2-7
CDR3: CASSPKGLAF
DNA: TGTGCCAGCTCACCCAAGGGACTAGCGTTC

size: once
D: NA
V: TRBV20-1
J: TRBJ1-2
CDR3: CSARDRGYTF
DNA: TGCAGTGCTAGAGATCGTGGCTACACCTTC

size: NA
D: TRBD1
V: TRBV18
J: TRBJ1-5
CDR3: CASSRQDRGGQPQHF
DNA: TGTGCCAGCTCACGACAGGACAGGGGAGGTCAGCCCCAGCATTTT

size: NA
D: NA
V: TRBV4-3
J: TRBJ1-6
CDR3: CASSQDRGLGSPLHF
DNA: TGCGCCAGCAGCCAAGATAGGGGGTTGGGATCACCCCTCCACTTT